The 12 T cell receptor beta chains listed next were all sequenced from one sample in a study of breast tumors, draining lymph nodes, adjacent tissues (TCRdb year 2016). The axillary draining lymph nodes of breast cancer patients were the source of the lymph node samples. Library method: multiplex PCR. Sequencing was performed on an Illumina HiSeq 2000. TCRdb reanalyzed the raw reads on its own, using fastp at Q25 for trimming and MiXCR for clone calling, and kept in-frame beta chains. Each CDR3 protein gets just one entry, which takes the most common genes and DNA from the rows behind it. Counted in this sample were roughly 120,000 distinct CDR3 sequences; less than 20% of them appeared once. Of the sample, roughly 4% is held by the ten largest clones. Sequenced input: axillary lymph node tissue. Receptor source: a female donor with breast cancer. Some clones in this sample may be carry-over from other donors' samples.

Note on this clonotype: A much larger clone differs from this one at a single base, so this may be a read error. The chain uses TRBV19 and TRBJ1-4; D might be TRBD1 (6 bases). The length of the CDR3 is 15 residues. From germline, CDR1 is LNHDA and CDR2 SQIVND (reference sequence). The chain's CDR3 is CASSTRQASNEKLLF. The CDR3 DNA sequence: TGTGCCAGTAGTACCCGACAGGCGTCTAATGAAAAACTGCTTTTT.

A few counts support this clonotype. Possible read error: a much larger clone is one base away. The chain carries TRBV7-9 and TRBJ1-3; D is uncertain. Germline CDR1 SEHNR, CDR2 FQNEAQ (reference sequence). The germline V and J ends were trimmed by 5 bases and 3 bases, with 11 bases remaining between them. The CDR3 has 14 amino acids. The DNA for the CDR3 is TGTGCCAGCAGCGACCGGCCACGTGGAAACACCATATATTTT. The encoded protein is CASSDRPRGNTIYF.

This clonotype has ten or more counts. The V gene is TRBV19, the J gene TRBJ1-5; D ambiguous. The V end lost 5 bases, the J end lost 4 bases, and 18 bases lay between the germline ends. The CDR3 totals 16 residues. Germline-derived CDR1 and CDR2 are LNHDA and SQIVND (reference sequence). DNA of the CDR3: TGTGCCAGTAGTTTAAACCCTGGTGGAGGGAATCAGCCCCAGCATTTT. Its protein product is CASSLNPGGGNQPQHF. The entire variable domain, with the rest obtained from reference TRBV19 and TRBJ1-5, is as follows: DGGITQSPKYLFRKEGQNVTLSCEQNLNHDAMYWYRQDPGQGLRLIYYSQIVNDFQKGDIAEGYSVSREKKESFPLTVTSAQKNPTAFYLCASSLNPGGGNQPQHFGDGTRLSIL.

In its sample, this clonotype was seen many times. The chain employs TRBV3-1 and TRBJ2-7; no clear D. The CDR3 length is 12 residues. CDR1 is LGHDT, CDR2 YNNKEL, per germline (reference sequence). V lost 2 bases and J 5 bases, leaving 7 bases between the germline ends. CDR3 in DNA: TGTGCCAGCAGCCAACGGATACACGAGCAGTACTTC. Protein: CASSQRIHEQYF.

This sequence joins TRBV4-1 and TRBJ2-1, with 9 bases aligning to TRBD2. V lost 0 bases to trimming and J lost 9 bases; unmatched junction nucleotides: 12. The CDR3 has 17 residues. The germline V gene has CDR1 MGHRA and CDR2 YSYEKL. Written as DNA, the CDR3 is TGCGCCAGCAGCCAAGATTCCACGGGACTAGCCTTAGGTGAGCAGTTCTTC. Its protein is CASSQDSTGLALGEQFF.

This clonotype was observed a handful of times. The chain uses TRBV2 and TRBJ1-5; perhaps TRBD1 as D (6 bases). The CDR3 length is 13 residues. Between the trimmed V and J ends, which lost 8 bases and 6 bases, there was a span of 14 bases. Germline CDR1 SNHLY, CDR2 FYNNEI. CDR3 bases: TGTGCCAGCTCGGGCCAGGGGAGTCAGCCCCAGCATTTT. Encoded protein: CASSGQGSQPQHF.

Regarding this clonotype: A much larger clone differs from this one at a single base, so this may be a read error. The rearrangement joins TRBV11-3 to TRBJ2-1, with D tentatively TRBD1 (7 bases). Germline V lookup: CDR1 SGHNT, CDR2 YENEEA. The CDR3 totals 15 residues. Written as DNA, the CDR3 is TGTGCCGGCAGCTCAGGGGGGCAGCCATACAATGAGCAGTTCTTC. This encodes CAGSSGGQPYNEQFF.

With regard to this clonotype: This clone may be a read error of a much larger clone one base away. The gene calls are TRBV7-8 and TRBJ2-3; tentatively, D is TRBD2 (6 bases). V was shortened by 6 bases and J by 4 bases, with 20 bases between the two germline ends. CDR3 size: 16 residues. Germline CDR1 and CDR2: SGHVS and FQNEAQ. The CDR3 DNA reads TGTGCCAGCAGTCCACGACTAGGAAGAGGGGCAGATACGCAGTATTTT. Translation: CASSPRLGRGADTQYF.

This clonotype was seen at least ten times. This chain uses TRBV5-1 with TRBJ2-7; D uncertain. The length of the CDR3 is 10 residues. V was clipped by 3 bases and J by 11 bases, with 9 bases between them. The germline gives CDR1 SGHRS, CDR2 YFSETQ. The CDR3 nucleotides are TGCGCCAGCAGCTCTAACCCCAAGTACTTC. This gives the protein CASSSNPKYF.

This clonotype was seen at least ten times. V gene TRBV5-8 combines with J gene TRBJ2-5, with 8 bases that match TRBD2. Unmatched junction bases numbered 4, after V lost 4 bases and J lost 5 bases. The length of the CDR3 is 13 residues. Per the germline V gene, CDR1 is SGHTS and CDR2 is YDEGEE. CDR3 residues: CASSLGLGETQYF. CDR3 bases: TGTGCCAGCAGCCTGGGACTAGGGGAGACCCAGTACTTC.

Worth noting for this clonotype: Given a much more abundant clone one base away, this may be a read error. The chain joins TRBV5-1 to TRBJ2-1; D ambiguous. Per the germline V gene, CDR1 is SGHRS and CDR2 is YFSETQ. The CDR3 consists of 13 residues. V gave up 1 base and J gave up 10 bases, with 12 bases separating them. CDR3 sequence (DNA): TGCGCCAGCAGCTTGACCCAATTGGGGGAGCAGTTCTTC. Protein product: CASSLTQLGEQFF. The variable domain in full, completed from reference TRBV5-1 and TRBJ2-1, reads KAGVTQTPRYLIKTRGQQVTLSCSPISGHRSVSWYQQTPGQGLQFLFEYFSETQRNKGNFPGRFSGRQFSNSRSEMNVSTLELGDSALYLCASSLTQLGEQFFGPGTRLTVL.

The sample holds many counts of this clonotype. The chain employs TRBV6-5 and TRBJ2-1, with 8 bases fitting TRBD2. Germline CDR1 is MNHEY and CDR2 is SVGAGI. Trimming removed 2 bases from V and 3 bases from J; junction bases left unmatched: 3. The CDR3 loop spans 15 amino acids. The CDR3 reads CASSYGAGVYNEQFF. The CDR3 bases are TGTGCCAGCAGTTACGGAGCGGGGGTCTACAATGAGCAGTTCTTC.